The rows below give T cell receptor beta chains drawn from one sample of a study of T cells in localized non-small cell lung cancer. Clones were sequenced by immunoSEQ multiplex PCR, and TCRdb holds only the in-frame ones, with some missing. The table shows tens of thousands of clones, with 92% occurring only once. Sequenced material: peripheral blood mononuclear cells, taken before any cancer treatment. These receptors originate from a woman aged 35-75 years with stage III lung adenocarcinoma. Each CDR3 is given with its conserved first and last residue. A D gene is named only where the DNA matches it firmly. Where a row states a size, it is once, few, many or the class of an expanded clone; other rows omit it.

CDR3 DNA,CDR3 protein,V gene,J gene,D gene,clone size
TGTGCCAGCGCTGGACAGGGCGCTTACAATGAGCAGTTCTTC,CASAGQGAYNEQFF,TRBV18,TRBJ2-1,TRBD1,.
TGTGCCAGCAGTTACGACCGGGGGGATAGCAATGAGCAGTTCTTC,CASSYDRGDSNEQFF,TRBV6-6,TRBJ2-1,TRBD2,.
TGTGCCAGTAGTACTAGGACAGGGAAGGGAGTCACTGAAGCTTTCTTT,CASSTRTGKGVTEAFF,TRBV19,TRBJ1-1,TRBD1,once
TGCGCCAGCAGCGCGACCGGGACAGGGTCCGGCTACACCTTC,CASSATGTGSGYTF,TRBV5-1,TRBJ1-2,TRBD1,.
TGCAGCGTTGCCTACCAGCCTTTGAACACTGAAGCTTTCTTT,CSVAYQPLNTEAFF,TRBV29-1,TRBJ1-1,.,.
TGTGCCAGCAGCCCTAAAAGCGGGGTGAGCACAGATACGCAGTATTTT,CASSPKSGVSTDTQYF,TRBV7-9,TRBJ2-3,TRBD2,.
TGTGCCAGCAGTTACGGCAGGGCAACAGATACGCAGTATTTT,CASSYGRATDTQYF,TRBV6-5,TRBJ2-3,.,.
TGTGCCAGCAGATCAGCGGGAGCAGGGGACAATGAGCAGTTCTTC,CASRSAGAGDNEQFF,TRBV28,TRBJ2-1,TRBD2,.
TGTGCCAGCAGTGCCGGGGCCGCGAGGGCCGGGGAGCTGTTTTTT,CASSAGAARAGELFF,TRBV2,TRBJ2-2,.,once
TGCGCCAGCAGCCAGGGGACTTCCGCCTCGGGCACTGAAGCTTTCTTT,CASSQGTSASGTEAFF,TRBV5-1,TRBJ1-1,.,.
TGTGCCAGCAGCAGCGGGACTAGCGGGAGGCGGACAGATACGCAGTATTTT,CASSSGTSGRRTDTQYF,TRBV7-8,TRBJ2-3,TRBD2,.
TGTGCCTGGAGTGAAGTCCAGAGCTCCTACAATGAGCAGTTCTTC,CAWSEVQSSYNEQFF,TRBV30,TRBJ2-1,.,.
TGTGCCAGTAGTATGAGGGCTGGGGCCAACGTCCTGACTTTC,CASSMRAGANVLTF,TRBV19,TRBJ2-6,.,.
TGTGCCAGCAGCTTAGTCAGTGGAGTTCGTGGCACAGATACGCAGTATTTT,CASSLVSGVRGTDTQYF,TRBV7-8,TRBJ2-3,.,.
TGTGCCAGCAGTTTATACCCCCGACAGGGCGTCTATGGCTACACCTTC,CASSLYPRQGVYGYTF,TRBV27,TRBJ1-2,TRBD1,.
TGTGCCAGCAGCGTAGGGTGGAAGCAGACCCAGTACTTC,CASSVGWKQTQYF,TRBV9,TRBJ2-5,.,.
TGTGCCAGCAGTTTAGGGGGGCCCGGGGAGCTGTTTTTT,CASSLGGPGELFF,TRBV9,TRBJ2-2,.,.
TGTGCCAGCTGCGGGAGTATGGAGAACACCGGGGAGCTGTTTTTT,CASCGSMENTGELFF,TRBV6-5,TRBJ2-2,TRBD2,.
TGCGCCAGCAGCTCCCAGTCGGTCAACACAGATACGCAGTATTTT,CASSSQSVNTDTQYF,TRBV5-1,TRBJ2-3,.,.
TGTGCCAGTAGTATCCCTTGGGACAGCACATATGGCTACACCTTC,CASSIPWDSTYGYTF,TRBV19,TRBJ1-2,TRBD1,.
TGTGCCTGGTCGGGGTTTGCCGAGCAGTACTTC,CAWSGFAEQYF,TRBV30,TRBJ2-7,.,.
TGTGCCAGCAGCGCCGGGACAGGGATAGGGTCTAGCACAGATACGCAGTATTTT,CASSAGTGIGSSTDTQYF,TRBV11-3,TRBJ2-3,TRBD1,.
TGTGCCAGTAGTATAAGTGCGGGGGAGACCTACGAGCAGTACTTC,CASSISAGETYEQYF,TRBV19,TRBJ2-7,TRBD2,.
TGTGCCAGCAGCCTCGGGACTAGCGGGGGGGCCGTGGAGACCCAGTACTTC,CASSLGTSGGAVETQYF,TRBV9,TRBJ2-5,TRBD2,.
TGTGCCAGCAGTTACAGGGGGCAAGGTCAGCCCCAGCATTTT,CASSYRGQGQPQHF,TRBV5-5,TRBJ1-5,TRBD1,.
TGTGCCAGCAGCGTAGGCGGGTCCGGAGATACGCAGTATTTT,CASSVGGSGDTQYF,TRBV9,TRBJ2-3,.,.
TGCGCCAGCAGCTTGGCTGGCGGGTTCATGAACACTGAAGCTTTCTTT,CASSLAGGFMNTEAFF,TRBV5-1,TRBJ1-1,.,.
TGTGCCAGCAGCACCCCTGGGGGTTTCTATGGCTACACCTTC,CASSTPGGFYGYTF,TRBV9,TRBJ1-2,.,.
TGTGCCAGCAGTTTATGGGGTGAGGTGTCCACTGAAGCTTTCTTT,CASSLWGEVSTEAFF,TRBV28,TRBJ1-1,.,.
TGTGCCACCGTAGCGGGCACAGATACGCAGTATTTT,CATVAGTDTQYF,TRBV10-3,TRBJ2-3,.,.
TGCGCCAGCAGCTCCGGACACCTTTTGAACACCGGGGAGCTGTTTTTT,CASSSGHLLNTGELFF,TRBV4-3,TRBJ2-2,.,.
TGCGCCAGCAGCTTGGGACAGGGAGATGAAAAACTGTTTTTT,CASSLGQGDEKLFF,TRBV5-1,TRBJ1-4,TRBD1,.
TGTGCCAGCAGCTTTCGGGAGCTGGGGAATGAGCAGTTCTTC,CASSFRELGNEQFF,TRBV7-8,TRBJ2-1,.,.
TGCGCCAGCAGCTTGGACACTACCAACTATGGCTACACCTTC,CASSLDTTNYGYTF,TRBV5-1,TRBJ1-2,.,.
TGTGCCAGCAGCTTGGTTAGCGGGGGGCAAGAGACCCAGTACTTC,CASSLVSGGQETQYF,TRBV4-2,TRBJ2-5,TRBD2,.
TGTGCCAGCAGTGAAGCTATCCGCTCAGGGGCCAACGTCCTGACTTTC,CASSEAIRSGANVLTF,TRBV2,TRBJ2-6,.,.
TGTGCCAGCAGTTACACCAAAGGGAACACTGAAGCTTTCTTT,CASSYTKGNTEAFF,TRBV6-5,TRBJ1-1,.,once